One sample yielded the 14 T cell receptor beta chains listed below, sequenced in a study of control samples from healthy donors and cancer patients (TCRdb year 2020). Libraries were constructed by the immunoSEQ multiplex PCR assay. In its TCRdb copy, this immuneACCESS table keeps in-frame sequences only and misses some clones. Where compared with another copy, unresolved V genes explain less than half of these, and the others have no known cause. This sample gives 150,000 to 200,000 clones in total; over 85% of them show up just once. Of the sample, more than 1.2% is held by the ten largest clones. Sequencing was performed on blood. Every receptor here comes from a man younger than 35 in good health.

V and J are TRBV30 and TRBJ2-2, with D hard to call. This CDR3 has 11 residues. Germline CDR1 is GTSNPN and CDR2 is SVGIG (reference sequence). V lost 2 bases to trimming and J lost 6 bases, with 4 bases between them. The CDR3 loop reads CAWSISGELFF. In DNA form, the CDR3 reads TGTGCCTGGAGTATCTCCGGGGAGCTGTTTTTT.

This chain links TRBV13 with TRBJ2-6; D perhaps matches TRBD1 (6 bases). Germline-derived CDR1 and CDR2 are PRHDT and FYEKMQ (reference sequence). V was cut by 8 bases and J by 2 bases, with 13 bases left in between. The CDR3 totals 15 residues. The CDR3 protein is CASGLGQTGANVLTF. DNA of the CDR3: TGTGCCAGCGGATTAGGACAGACTGGGGCCAACGTCCTGACTTTC.

The rearrangement uses TRBV10-2 and TRBJ2-6; D not resolved. CDR1 is WSHSY and CDR2 is SAAADI in the germline V gene. With 2 bases removed from V and 6 bases from J, the gap between germline ends came to 8 bases. This CDR3 comprises 14 residues. Here the CDR3 DNA reads TGCGCCAGCAGTGAGGACACCGCGGCCAACGTCCTGACTTTC. This translates into CASSEDTAANVLTF.

The chain combines TRBV27 with TRBJ2-1; 7 nucleotides agree with TRBD2. Trimming cost V 7 bases and J 7 bases; bases outside gene matches: 16. The CDR3 sequence is 16 residues long. Germline CDR1 and CDR2: MNHEY and SMNVEV (reference sequence). CDR3 DNA sequence: TGTGCCAGCACCCCGTGGGAGGGCTTGGGACGGAATGAGCAGTTCTTC. Its protein product is CASTPWEGLGRNEQFF.

The chain links TRBV2 to TRBJ1-6; D possibly corresponds to TRBD1 (6 bases). V gave up 6 bases and J gave up 5 bases, with 8 bases separating them. The CDR3 totals 13 residues. Germline-derived CDR1 and CDR2 are SNHLY and FYNNEI. For the CDR3, the DNA is TGTGCCAGCAGGGGACACGATAATTCACCCCTCCACTTT. Translating gives CASRGHDNSPLHF.

The V call is TRBV19, the J call TRBJ2-1; no clear D gene. In germline, CDR1 is LNHDA, CDR2 SQIVND (reference sequence). The CDR3 consists of 12 residues. V lost 3 bases and J 9 bases, leaving 9 bases between the germline ends. CDR3 sequence: CASSMFSGEQFF. Written as DNA, the CDR3 is TGTGCCAGTAGTATGTTCTCAGGTGAGCAGTTCTTC.

This clone was detected only once. The rearrangement joins TRBV4-1 to TRBJ1-6; TRBD1 matches at 8 bases. The ends lost 0 bases at V and 6 bases at J; junction bases unmatched: 4. From germline, CDR1 is MGHRA and CDR2 YSYEKL. The CDR3 sequence is 16 residues long. CDR3 bases: TGCGCCAGCAGCCAAGATCGGGACAGGTTTAATTCACCCCTCCACTTT. Its protein product is CASSQDRDRFNSPLHF.

The genes are TRBV7-3 and TRBJ1-2; D is unclear. V was pared by 3 bases and J by 4 bases, with 9 bases between. This CDR3 comprises 13 residues. The germline V gene has CDR1 SGHTA and CDR2 FQGTGA. Written as DNA, the CDR3 is TGTGCCAGCAGCTTCCCAGGTGGCTATGGCTACACCTTC. Translation gives CASSFPGGYGYTF. Based on the CDR3 plus reference TRBV7-3 and TRBJ1-2, the full variable domain is GAGVSQTPSNKVTEKGKYVELRCDPISGHTALYWYRQSLGQGPEFLIYFQGTGAADDSGLPNDRFFAVRPEGSVSTLKIQRTERGDSAVYLCASSFPGGYGYTFGSGTRLTVV.

This clone was picked up one time. Distinct nucleotide sequences in the sample also encode this CDR3. The chain combines TRBV21-1 with TRBJ2-2; the table's TRBD2 call for D was not verified on the DNA. TRBV21-1 constitutes a pseudogene. CDR3 size: 21 residues. CDR3 sequence (DNA): TGTGCCAGCAGCAAAGGGGGTCTTAGGGGACTAGCGGGGGGGAACACCGGGGAGCTGTTTTTT. Its protein is CASSKGGLRGLAGGNTGELFF.

The CDR3 loop reads CASSTTLLDRPDWDTQYF. The CDR3 DNA is TGTGCCAGTAGCACCACCCTCCTCGACAGGCCCGATTGGGATACGCAGTATTTT. This chain connects TRBV19 to TRBJ2-3; a weak D match, TRBD1 (6 bases). This CDR3 is 18 amino acids long. Germline loops: CDR1 LNHDA, CDR2 SQIVND (reference sequence). V dropped 6 bases and J dropped 6 bases, with 28 bases sitting between them.

The CDR3 bases are TGTGCCAGCAGCCCGCCGGCGTACACCGGGGAGCTGTTTTTT. This encodes CASSPPAYTGELFF. The V gene is TRBV5-6, the J gene TRBJ2-2; no reliable D call. The CDR3 extends over 14 amino acids. V dropped 4 bases and J dropped 3 bases, with 10 bases sitting between them. The germline V gene encodes CDR1 SGHDT and CDR2 YYEEEE.

V is TRBV19 and J is TRBJ1-6, with D maybe TRBD1 (5 bases). Germline CDR1 is LNHDA and CDR2 is SQIVND (reference sequence). This CDR3 contains 16 residues. The V gene lost 0 bases and the J gene lost 9 bases, with 15 bases spanning the gap. The CDR3 nucleotides are TGTGCCAGTAGTATAGATGGGGCCGAGATAGGTTCACCCCTCCACTTT. Protein sequence: CASSIDGAEIGSPLHF.

The chain combines TRBV19 with TRBJ1-6; tentatively, D is TRBD1 (5 bases). Germline CDR1 is LNHDA and CDR2 is SQIVND (reference sequence). Trimming cost V 9 bases and J 6 bases, with 9 bases left between them. The CDR3 length is 12 residues. Here the CDR3 DNA reads TGTGCCAGCAGACAGAGTAATTCACCCCTCCACTTT. It translates to CASRQSNSPLHF.

This CDR3 reads CAISGTKRGTENMGSPLHF. The CDR3 nucleotides are TGTGCCATCAGTGGAACTAAAAGGGGGACCGAGAATATGGGGTCACCCCTCCACTTT. The J gene is TRBJ1-6, the V gene TRBV10-3; tentatively, D is TRBD1 (6 bases). The CDR3 loop spans 19 amino acids. Germline CDR1 reads ENHRY; CDR2 reads SYGVKD. Trimming took 4 bases from V and 10 from J, leaving 29 bases between them.